This T cell receptor (beta chain) stems from a study of control samples from healthy donors and cancer patients. The CDR3 runs 14 residues. Germline V gene data show CDR1 as SGHRS and CDR2 as YFSETQ. Trimming stripped 4 bases from V and 1 base from J, with 11 bases between. Using immunoSEQ multiplex PCR, the repertoire was profiled, and TCRdb retains in-frame clones only, with some absent. The repertoire holds 110,000 or so clones, with more than 80% as singletons. This chain joins TRBV5-1 and TRBJ1-1; no reliable D call. The origin of this receptor is a man in his fifties in good health. The specimen was blood. CDR3 sequence reads: CASSNGGPNTEAFF. CDR3 nucleotides: TGCGCCAGCAGCAATGGAGGCCCGAACACTGAAGCTTTCTTT.